This entry describes one T cell receptor beta chain. Its recognized antigen is unknown. Base qualities are not provided; no much larger clone lies one nucleotide away. This sample stems from a study of CD8+ T cells in alopecia areata listed by TCRdb under 2018. Study-wide context: Treated patients were enrolled in an open-label pilot trial of oral tofacitinib, 5 to 10 mg twice daily, for moderate-to-severe alopecia areata. Patients received tofacitinib for 6 to 18 months and were then followed off drug for 6 months to check for delayed response and recurrence. Disease severity in treated patients was measured with the SALT score, which quantifies the percentage of affected scalp surface area. To study T cell clonal expansion in alopecia areata, the researchers applied high-throughput TCRbeta sequencing to both the C3H/HeJ mouse model and human patients. In humans, TCRbeta sequencing was performed on scalp tissue and on sorted CD4+ and CD8+ peripheral blood T cells from healthy controls and from patients with patchy or totalis/universalis alopecia areata. Patients on tofacitinib were biopsied at baseline and after 4 and 24 weeks of treatment, and several of the patients also had a later scalp biopsy. Clonality in the scalp was compared among normal scalp (n=4), patchy alopecia areata scalp (n=8), and alopecia totalis/universalis scalp (n=8). The RNA source kit depended on sample type: the PAXgene miRNA kit for fixed scalp, the miRNeasy kit for PBMCs, and the RNeasy kit for mouse skin. Amplification of TCRbeta CDR3 regions was done by immunoSEQ multiplex PCR using 35 Vbeta forward primers and 13 Jbeta reverse primers.

From the cysteine up to the phenylalanine, the CDR3 has a length of 14 residues. The DNA shown is the 42-base CDR3, in frame from base 1. After removal of 7 bases from V and 6 bases from J, the junction retains 5 bases not matched to a gene. CDR1 and CDR2 (MGHDK, SYGVNS) derive from the germline V gene. The sample's time point, from its label and the paper: more than 3 weeks on oral tofacitinib. The treatment or condition label, read with the paper, signifies: oral pan-JAK inhibitor, 5-10 mg twice daily. Lesional scalp punch biopsies and peripheral blood were obtained from alopecia areata patients. After PBMCs were isolated by density centrifugation and stained for CD3, CD4 and CD8, a FACSAria was used to sort CD4+ and CD8+ T cells. Library creation used the immunoSEQ multiplex PCR assay. For TCR sequencing, RNA was extracted from every sample and reverse transcribed into cDNA to serve as template. First-strand cDNA was synthesized using SuperScript III with a 2:1 mix of oligo-dT and random hexamers. A synthetic immune receptor repertoire was used to measure amplification bias, and any remaining bias was corrected computationally. From the authors' description of their analysis: Raw reads were preprocessed for error removal, and CDR3 was defined according to IMGT conventions as running from the conserved cysteine to phenylalanine. To get clonality, Shannon entropy was normalized by log2 of the number of productive unique TCRs and the result was subtracted from 1. Whether scalp clones were CD4 or CD8 was inferred by matching scalp TCRbeta sequences against CD4 and CD8 repertoires sorted from blood. TCRdb stores this immuneACCESS table with in-frame sequences only. Part of the clones is absent; in the studies checked, under half of the shortfall reflects unresolved V genes, and no reason is known for the rest. V and J calls and clone size are given by that table; D and trimming were obtained from the DNA. Across this sample there are under 150,000 clones, with around 56% seen only once. The ten largest make up roughly 0.5% of the sample.

Points the paper makes about the study in general: Because the treated cohort was small and had just a single nonresponder, larger studies are needed to establish links between baseline CD8+ expansion and response. Compared with normal scalp, lesional scalp had higher clonality and more expanded CD8+ clones, particularly in alopecia totalis/universalis, a pattern that suggests antigenic drive. Tofacitinib significantly lowered scalp clonality and the number of expanded CD8+ clones among the top 100 scalp clones. Unlike mouse skin, where gammadelta T cells dominate, normal human skin contains resident alphabeta T cells that get sequenced too, which complicates analysis of the scalp TCR repertoire. Shared TCR sequences between patients were less evident than in mice, which may be partly attributable to HLA diversity in the patient population. During tofacitinib treatment, many expanded lesional clones remained in scalp and blood, and this persistence may partly explain relapse after treatment is stopped.

The receptor's source is a human donor with alopecia areata. The rearrangement combines TRBV25-1 with TRBJ2-7, with TRBD2 identical over 14 junction bases. Sequences were derived from CD4+ T cells sorted from blood, sampled at week 4, from a patient treated with tofacitinib. The CDR3 loop reads CASMGLAGAGEQYF. In nucleotides, the sequence is TGTGCCAGCATGGGACTAGCGGGAGCCGGCGAGCAGTACTTC.